Sequencing of this T cell receptor (beta chain) was carried out in a study of blood T cell repertoires in COVID-19. Turning to the study itself: Acute and convalescent COVID-19 samples came from the United States, Italy and Spain. PBMCs, B-cell-depleted T cells, or T cells provided the cDNA or gDNA that made up the material.

Under the authors' procedure: Amplification with reference gene primers provided the estimates of nucleated cell counts. The data were produced by immunoSEQ multiplex PCR, yet TCRdb's version contains in-frame clones alone and is incomplete. The V and J calls and clone size were taken over from that table, and D and trimming were inferred from the DNA. The sample lists about 250,000 clones, around four fifths occurring once. This CDR3 is 20 amino acids long. The receptor's source is a man aged 80 or over with acute or convalescent COVID-19. Input material: peripheral blood. V gene TRBV21-1 combines with J gene TRBJ2-4; the table's D call of TRBD2 was not tested on the DNA. TRBV21-1 is a documented pseudogene. The CDR3 spells CASSTTTRDWSKMAKNIQYF. DNA for the CDR3: TGTGCCAGCAGCACAACAACCCGGGACTGGAGTAAAATGGCCAAAAACATTCAGTACTTC.